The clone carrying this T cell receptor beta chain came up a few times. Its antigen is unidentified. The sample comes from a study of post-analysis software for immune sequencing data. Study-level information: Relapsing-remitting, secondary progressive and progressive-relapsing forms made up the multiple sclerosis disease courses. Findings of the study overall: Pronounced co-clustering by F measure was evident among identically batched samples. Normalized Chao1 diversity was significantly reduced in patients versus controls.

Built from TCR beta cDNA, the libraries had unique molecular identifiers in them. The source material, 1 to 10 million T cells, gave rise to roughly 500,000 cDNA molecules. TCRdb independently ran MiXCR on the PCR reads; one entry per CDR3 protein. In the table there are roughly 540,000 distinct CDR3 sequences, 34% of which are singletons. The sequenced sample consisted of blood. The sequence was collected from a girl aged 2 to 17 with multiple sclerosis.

Here the CDR3 reads CASRELADYEQYF. In DNA, the CDR3 is TGTGCCAGCAGGGAGCTAGCGGATTACGAGCAGTACTTC. The chain couples TRBV2 to TRBJ2-7; the match to TRBD2 covers 7 bases. The trim removed 6 bases at V and 4 bases at J, leaving 6 bases unmatched. Germline V gene lookup returns CDR1 SNHLY and CDR2 FYNNEI. This CDR3 has 13 residues.